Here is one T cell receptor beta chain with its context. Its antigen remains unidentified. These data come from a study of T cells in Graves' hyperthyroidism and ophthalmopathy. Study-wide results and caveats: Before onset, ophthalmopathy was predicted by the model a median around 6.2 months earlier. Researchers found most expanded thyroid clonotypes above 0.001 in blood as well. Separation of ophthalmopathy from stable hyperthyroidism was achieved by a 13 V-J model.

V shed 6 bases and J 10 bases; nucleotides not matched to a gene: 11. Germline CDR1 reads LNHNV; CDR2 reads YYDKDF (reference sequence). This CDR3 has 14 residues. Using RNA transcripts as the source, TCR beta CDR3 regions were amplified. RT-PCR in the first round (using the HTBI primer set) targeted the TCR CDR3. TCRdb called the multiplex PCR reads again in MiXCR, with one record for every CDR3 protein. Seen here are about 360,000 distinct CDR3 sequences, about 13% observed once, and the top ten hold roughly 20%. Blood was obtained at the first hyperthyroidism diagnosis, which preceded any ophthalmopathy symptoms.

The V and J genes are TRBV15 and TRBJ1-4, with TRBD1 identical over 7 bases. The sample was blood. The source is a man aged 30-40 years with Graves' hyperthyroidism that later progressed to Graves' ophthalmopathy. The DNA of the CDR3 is TGTGCCACCAGGCACCCGGGACAGCGGGGAAAACTGTTTTTT. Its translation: CATRHPGQRGKLFF.